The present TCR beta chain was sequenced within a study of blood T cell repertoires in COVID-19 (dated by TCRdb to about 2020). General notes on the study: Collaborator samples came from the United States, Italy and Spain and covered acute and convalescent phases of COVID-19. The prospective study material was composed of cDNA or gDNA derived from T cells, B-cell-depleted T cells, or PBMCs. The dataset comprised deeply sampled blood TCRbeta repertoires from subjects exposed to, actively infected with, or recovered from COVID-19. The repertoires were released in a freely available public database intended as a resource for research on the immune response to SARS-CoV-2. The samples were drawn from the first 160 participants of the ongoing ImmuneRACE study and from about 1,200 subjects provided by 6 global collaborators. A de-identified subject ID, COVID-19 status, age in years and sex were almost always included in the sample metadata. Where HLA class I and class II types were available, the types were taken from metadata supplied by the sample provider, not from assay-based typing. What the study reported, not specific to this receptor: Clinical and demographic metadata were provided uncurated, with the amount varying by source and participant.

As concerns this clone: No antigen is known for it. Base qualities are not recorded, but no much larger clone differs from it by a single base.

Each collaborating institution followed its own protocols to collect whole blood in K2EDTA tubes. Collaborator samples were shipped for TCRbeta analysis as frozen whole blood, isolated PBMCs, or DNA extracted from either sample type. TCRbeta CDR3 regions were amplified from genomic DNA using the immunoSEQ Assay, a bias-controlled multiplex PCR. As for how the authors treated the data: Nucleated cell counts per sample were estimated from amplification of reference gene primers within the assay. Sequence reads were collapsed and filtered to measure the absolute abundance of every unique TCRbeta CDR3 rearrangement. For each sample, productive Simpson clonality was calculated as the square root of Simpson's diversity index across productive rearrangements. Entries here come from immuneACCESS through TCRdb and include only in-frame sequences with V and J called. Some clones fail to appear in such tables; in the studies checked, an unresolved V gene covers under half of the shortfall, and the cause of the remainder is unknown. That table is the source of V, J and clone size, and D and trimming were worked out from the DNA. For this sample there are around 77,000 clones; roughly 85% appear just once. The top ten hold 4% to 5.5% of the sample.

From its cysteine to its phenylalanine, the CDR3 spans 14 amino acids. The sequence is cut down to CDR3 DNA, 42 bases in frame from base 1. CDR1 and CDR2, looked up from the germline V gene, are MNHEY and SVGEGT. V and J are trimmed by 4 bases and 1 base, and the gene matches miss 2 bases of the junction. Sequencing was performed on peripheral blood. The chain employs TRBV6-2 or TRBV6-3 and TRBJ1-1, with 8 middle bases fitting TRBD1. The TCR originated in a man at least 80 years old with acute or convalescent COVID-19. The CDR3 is CASSSGQGNTEAFF. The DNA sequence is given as TGTGCCAGCAGTTCAGGACAGGGGAACACTGAAGCTTTCTTT.